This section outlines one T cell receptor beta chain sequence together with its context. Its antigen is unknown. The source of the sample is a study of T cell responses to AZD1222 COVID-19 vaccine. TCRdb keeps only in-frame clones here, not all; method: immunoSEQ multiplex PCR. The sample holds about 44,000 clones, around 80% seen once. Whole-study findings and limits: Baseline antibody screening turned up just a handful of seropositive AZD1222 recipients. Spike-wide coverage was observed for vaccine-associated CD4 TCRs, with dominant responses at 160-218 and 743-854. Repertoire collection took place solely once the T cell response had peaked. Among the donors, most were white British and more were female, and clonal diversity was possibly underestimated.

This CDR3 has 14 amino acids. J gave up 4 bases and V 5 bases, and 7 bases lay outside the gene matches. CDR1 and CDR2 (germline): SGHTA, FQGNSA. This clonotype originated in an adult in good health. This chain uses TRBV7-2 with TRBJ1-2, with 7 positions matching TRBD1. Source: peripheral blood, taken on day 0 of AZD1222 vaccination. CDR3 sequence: CASSPGTVLYGYTF. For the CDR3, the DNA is TGTGCCAGCAGCCCCGGGACAGTCCTCTATGGCTACACCTTC.